The 25 T cell receptor beta chains listed next were all sequenced from one sample in a study of blood T cell repertoires in COVID-19. Using immunoSEQ multiplex PCR, the repertoire was profiled, and TCRdb retains in-frame clones only, with some absent. The data show about 140,000 clones, with around four fifths seen just once and around 6.2% held by the top ten. The sample taken for sequencing was PBMCs or T cells enriched from blood (not recorded which). These receptor sequences come from a woman in her forties who had recovered from COVID-19.

V gene TRBV7-8 combines with J gene TRBJ2-4; 7 nucleotides agree with TRBD2. Germline CDR1 reads SGHVS; CDR2 reads FQNEAQ. V was clipped by 5 bases and J by 7 bases; unmatched bases: 5. The CDR3 has 13 amino acids. CDR3 sequence: CASSVGLGNIQYF. The CDR3, as DNA: TGTGCCAGCAGCGTCGGACTAGGCAACATTCAGTACTTC. The variable domain in full, with the rest retrieved from reference TRBV7-8 and TRBJ2-4, is GAGVSQSPRYKVAKRGQDVALRCDPISGHVSLFWYQQALGQGPEFLTYFQNEAQLDKSGLPSDRFFAERPEGSVSTLKIQRTQQEDSAVYLCASSVGLGNIQYFGAGTRLSVL.

This clone has just one count. The chain is built from TRBV18 and TRBJ2-1; 11 bases line up with TRBD2. Germline V gene lookup returns CDR1 KGHSH and CDR2 LQKENI. This CDR3 is 17 amino acids long. With 5 bases clipped from V and 0 bases from J, the junction kept 6 bases outside the gene matches. The CDR3 loop reads CASSTELAGVSYNEQFF. CDR3 nucleotides: TGTGCCAGCTCAACAGAACTAGCGGGAGTCTCCTACAATGAGCAGTTCTTC.

V usage is TRBV28 and J usage is TRBJ2-7; a possible D gene is TRBD2 (6 bases). V lost 6 bases and J lost 4, with 13 bases in between. The germline V gene encodes CDR1 MDHEN and CDR2 SYDVKM. This CDR3 contains 13 residues. This CDR3 reads CASSAGPSYEQYF. The CDR3 DNA sequence: TGTGCCAGCAGCGCGGGACCCTCGTACGAGCAGTACTTC.

V usage is TRBV5-6 and J usage is TRBJ2-7; tentative D call: TRBD1 (6 bases). This CDR3 contains 15 residues. Germline V gene data show CDR1 as SGHDT and CDR2 as YYEEEE. Trimming left V 0 bases short and J 2 bases short, with 12 bases between. Written as DNA, the CDR3 is TGTGCCAGCAGCTTGGGGGACAAGGGGGCCTACGAGCAGTACTTC. The encoded protein is CASSLGDKGAYEQYF. The full variable domain, rest sourced from reference TRBV5-6 and TRBJ2-7, is DAGVTQSPTHLIKTRGQQVTLRCSPKSGHDTVSWYQQALGQGPQFIFQYYEEEERQRGNFPDRFSGHQFPNYSSELNVNALLLGDSALYLCASSLGDKGAYEQYFGPGTRLTVT.

V gene TRBV4-1 combines with J gene TRBJ2-7; TRBD1 aligns across 7 bases. Germline V gene sequence: CDR1 MGHRA, CDR2 YSYEKL. The CDR3 sequence is 15 residues long. V trimming: 1 base; J trimming: 3 bases; junction bases outside the gene matches: 6. CDR3 amino acids: CASSQGLGDSYEQYF. The CDR3, as DNA: TGCGCCAGCAGCCAAGGTCTGGGGGACAGCTACGAGCAGTACTTC.

In its sample, this clone was seen a few times. The CDR3: CAAYSSGGANEQFF. DNA for the CDR3: TGTGCCGCATACTCTAGCGGGGGGGCAAATGAGCAGTTCTTC. The chain is built from TRBV27 and TRBJ2-1; 12 bases map to TRBD2. From germline, CDR1 is MNHEY and CDR2 SMNVEV (reference sequence). V dropped 11 bases and J dropped 7; count of bases not matched to a gene: 9. This CDR3 region has 14 residues.

V gene TRBV12-3 or TRBV12-4 combines with J gene TRBJ1-5, with a weak D call TRBD1 (5 bases). V lost 3 bases and J lost 9, with 9 bases in between. The CDR3 length is 12 residues. The CDR3 sequence is CASSLGRVPQHF. The CDR3 DNA sequence: TGTGCCAGCAGTTTGGGCAGGGTGCCCCAGCATTTT.

The J gene is TRBJ2-1, the V gene TRBV19; 10 bases map to TRBD2. Trimming cost V 7 bases and J 4 bases; bases outside gene matches: 13. Germline assignment: CDR1 LNHDA and CDR2 SQIVND (reference sequence). The CDR3 is 17 residues long. The CDR3 DNA reads as TGTGCCAGTACCCAACTAGCGGGACGCAATAATTACAATGAGCAGTTCTTC. It is translated as CASTQLAGRNNYNEQFF.

This clone has a single count. The CDR3 sequence: CAGTNREEQYF. The CDR3 region has the DNA TGTGCCGGAACCAACAGGGAAGAGCAGTACTTC. The genes are TRBV30 and TRBJ2-7; weak D call: TRBD1 (6 bases). The CDR3 has 11 amino acids. In germline, CDR1 is GTSNPN, CDR2 SVGIG (reference sequence). V was shortened by 8 bases and J by 7 bases, with 15 bases between the two germline ends.

The J gene is TRBJ1-1, the V gene TRBV6-5; no firm D call. Germline V gives CDR1 MNHEY, CDR2 SVGAGI. CDR3 length equals 14 residues. Trimming left V 2 bases short and J 5 bases short, with 12 bases between. CDR3 coding DNA: TGTGCCAGCAGTTACGCTGAGCCGGGTACTGAAGCTTTCTTT. Translation gives CASSYAEPGTEAFF.

The chain joins TRBV18 to TRBJ2-1, with D perhaps matching TRBD1 (5 bases). The germline V gene encodes CDR1 KGHSH and CDR2 LQKENI. V was shortened by 0 bases and J by 12 bases, with 9 bases between the two germline ends. The CDR3 length is 12 residues. The CDR3 DNA is TGTGCCAGCTCACCACCTGACAGTTGGCAGTTCTTC. It codes for CASSPPDSWQFF.

The rearrangement uses TRBV19 and TRBJ2-7; D may be TRBD2 (8 bases). The CDR3 has 14 residues. Trimming left V 7 bases short and J 3 bases short, with 16 bases between. Germline CDR1 and CDR2: LNHDA and SQIVND (reference sequence). The CDR3 nucleotides are TGTGCCAGTACGGGGGGGGACAGCAGCTACGAGCAGTACTTC. It translates to CASTGGDSSYEQYF.

About this clone itself: Other nucleotide sequences in the sample specify the same CDR3. The V gene is TRBV3-1 (or the pseudogene TRBV3-2), the J gene TRBJ1-1; tentative D call: TRBD1 (6 bases). This CDR3 spans 15 amino acids. Germline CDR1 reads LGHDT; CDR2 reads YNNKEL (reference sequence). V lost 1 base, J lost 2 bases, and 11 bases lay in between. The CDR3 sequence is CASSQVSRGNTEAFF. The CDR3 DNA is TGTGCCAGCAGCCAAGTAAGCAGGGGCAACACTGAAGCTTTCTTT.

This chain connects TRBV27 to TRBJ2-2; 8 bases match TRBD2. Trimming took 6 bases from V and 4 from J; bases not matched to a gene: 10. CDR1 and CDR2 (germline): MNHEY, SMNVEV (reference sequence). The CDR3 spans 16 residues. The CDR3 protein is CASRSGGMLGTGELFF. CDR3 DNA sequence: TGTGCCAGCAGGTCGGGGGGGATGTTGGGCACCGGGGAGCTGTTTTTT.

This chain connects TRBV15 to TRBJ2-3, with no clear D. Per germline, CDR1 LNHNV and CDR2 YYDKDF (reference sequence). V lost 7 bases, J lost 6 bases, and 14 bases lay in between. The CDR3 consists of 13 residues. The CDR3 DNA follows: TGTGCCACCACGGCCGGCCCCGGGGATACGCAGTATTTT. Protein: CATTAGPGDTQYF.

The chain is built from TRBV5-6 and TRBJ2-7; TRBD2 matches 7 bases. The germline V gene encodes CDR1 SGHDT and CDR2 YYEEEE. V shed 5 bases and J 6 bases; nucleotides not matched to a gene: 8. The CDR3 is 13 residues long. CDR3 region: CASSTGTTSEQYF. CDR3 coding DNA: TGTGCCAGCAGTACCGGGACTACCAGCGAGCAGTACTTC.

This clone was counted between two and nine times. CDR3 loop: CASNRQGPGIETQYF. CDR3 nucleotides: TGCGCCAGCAACCGACAGGGACCCGGTATAGAGACCCAGTACTTC. This rearrangement joins TRBV5-1 to TRBJ2-5; TRBD1 matches 7 bases. The CDR3 is made up of 15 amino acids. The germline V gene encodes CDR1 SGHRS and CDR2 YFSETQ. The J segment lost 4 bases and the V segment lost 6 bases, leaving 12 bases of the junction unmatched. Looking up the rest from reference TRBV5-1 and TRBJ2-5 gives the full variable domain: KAGVTQTPRYLIKTRGQQVTLSCSPISGHRSVSWYQQTPGQGLQFLFEYFSETQRNKGNFPGRFSGRQFSNSRSEMNVSTLELGDSALYLCASNRQGPGIETQYFGPGTRLLVL.

J is TRBJ2-7 and V is TRBV7-9; TRBD1 might be the D (5 bases). The CDR3 has 13 residues. Germline CDR1 reads SEHNR; CDR2 reads FQNEAQ (reference sequence). The ends were cut back, 5 bases at V and 1 base at J, with 9 bases in the middle. The CDR3 reads CASSTRQSYEQYF. DNA for the CDR3: TGTGCCAGCAGCACACGACAGTCCTACGAGCAGTACTTC.

The CDR3 DNA follows: TGTGCCAGCTCACCACAGGGGGTAAGGCAGCCCCAGCATTTT. Amino acid sequence: CASSPQGVRQPQHF. The chain joins TRBV18 to TRBJ1-5, with a possible D match to TRBD1 (6 bases). This CDR3 has 14 residues. Trimming pared 1 base from V and 7 bases from J, leaving 11 bases between. Looked up from germline, CDR1 is KGHSH and CDR2 is LQKENI.

Concerning this clone: This sample also contains other DNA sequences that code for the same CDR3. This rearrangement joins TRBV29-1 to TRBJ1-1, with unresolved D. Per germline, CDR1 SQVTM and CDR2 ANQGSEA. The CDR3 runs 13 residues. Deletions cut 3 bases from V and 0 bases from J, with 8 bases between. The DNA of the CDR3 is TGCAGCGTTGAGGGGAGATTGAACACTGAAGCTTTCTTT. This sequence encodes CSVEGRLNTEAFF. Supplemented by reference TRBV29-1 and TRBJ1-1, the full variable domain reads SAVISQKPSRDICQRGTSLTIQCQVDSQVTMMFWYRQQPGQSLTLIATANQGSEATYESGFVIDKFPISRPNLTFSTLTVSNMSPEDSSIYLCSVEGRLNTEAFFGQGTRLTVV.

This clone has a single count. The CDR3 is CASSYSGQETQYF. The CDR3 nucleotides are TGTGCCAGTAGTTATTCCGGCCAAGAGACCCAGTACTTC. The V and J genes are TRBV19 and TRBJ2-5; D is unresolved. Germline CDR1 LNHDA, CDR2 SQIVND (reference sequence). The CDR3 extends over 13 amino acids. Trimming left V 5 bases short and J 1 base short, with 8 bases between.

The J gene is TRBJ2-7, the V gene TRBV19; 8 bases line up with TRBD2. CDR1 and CDR2 (germline): LNHDA, SQIVND (reference sequence). The CDR3 has 15 amino acids. V was pared by 1 base and J by 2 bases, with 4 bases of the junction left unmatched. The CDR3 here is CASSIGLAGTYEQYF. CDR3 nucleotide sequence: TGTGCCAGTAGTATAGGGCTAGCGGGCACCTACGAGCAGTACTTC.

The chain couples TRBV2 to TRBJ2-7; maybe TRBD1 (6 bases). Per germline, CDR1 SNHLY and CDR2 FYNNEI. V was cut by 6 bases and J by 3 bases, with 12 bases left in between. The CDR3 spans 13 residues. DNA for the CDR3: TGTGCCAGCAGAGGTACAGGGATCTACGAGCAGTACTTC. Translated, it gives CASRGTGIYEQYF.

This clone was seen just once. The chain couples TRBV2 to TRBJ1-4, with no clear D. This CDR3 has 12 amino acids. V was shortened by 5 bases and J by 4 bases, with 5 bases between the two germline ends. Looked up from germline, CDR1 is SNHLY and CDR2 is FYNNEI. This CDR3 reads CASSPLNEKLFF. The CDR3 DNA reads TGTGCCAGCAGTCCCCTTAATGAAAAACTGTTTTTT.

V usage is TRBV6-5 and J usage is TRBJ2-3; no clear D. This CDR3 region has 13 residues. The germline gives CDR1 MNHEY, CDR2 SVGAGI. The V end lost 8 bases, the J end lost 0 bases, and 9 bases lay between the germline ends. The CDR3 reads CASGWASTDTQYF. CDR3 DNA sequence: TGTGCCAGCGGATGGGCTAGCACAGATACGCAGTATTTT.